The present entry profiles one T cell receptor (beta chain) with its context. Its antigen specificity is not known. No base-level quality is on record; no much larger clone is a single base apart. The immunoSEQ Assay, a bias-controlled multiplex PCR, was used to amplify TCRbeta CDR3 regions from genomic DNA. Per the original workflow: The number of nucleated cells in each sample was estimated from the amplification of reference gene primers within the assay. To quantify the absolute abundance of each unique TCRbeta CDR3 rearrangement, sequence reads were collapsed and filtered. For each sample, productive Simpson clonality was calculated by taking the square root of Simpson's diversity index across productive rearrangements. The source is immuneACCESS, and TCRdb retained only in-frame sequences with V and J called. Part of the clones is not carried over; for the studies checked, unresolved V genes explain less than half of this, and the remainder is unexplained. That table supplies the V and J calls and clone size; D and trimming were determined from the DNA. This sample is represented by tens of thousands of clones; 87% of them were singletons. The top ten constitute around 2.2% of the sample.

Sequences SGHTA (CDR1) and FQGNSA (CDR2) are obtained from the germline V gene. V and J lose 5 bases and 10 bases, and a span of 15 bases separates them. The CDR3 measures 14 amino acids from cysteine to phenylalanine. The DNA shown is the 42-base CDR3, in frame from base 1. These data come from a study of blood T cell repertoires in COVID-19 (dated by TCRdb to 2018 to 2021). Regarding the complete study: The collaborator samples originated in the United States, Italy and Spain and spanned the acute and convalescent phases of COVID-19. The material from the prospective study consisted of cDNA or gDNA derived from T cells, B-cell-depleted T cells, or PBMCs. Deeply sampled blood TCRbeta repertoires from subjects exposed to, actively infected with, or recovered from COVID-19 were included in the dataset. A freely available public database, intended as a resource for researchers studying the immune response to SARS-CoV-2, is where the repertoires were released. The samples were drawn from the first 160 participants of the ongoing ImmuneRACE study and from under 1,500 subjects provided by 6 global collaborators. A de-identified subject ID, COVID-19 status, age in years and sex were almost always included in the sample metadata. HLA class I and class II types, where available, came from metadata supplied by the sample provider rather than from assay-based typing. Here is what the overall study found, with its caveats: Clinical and demographic metadata were provided uncurated, with the amount varying by source and participant.

In Seattle, one collaborating source enrolled patients while the infection was active and tracked those patients longitudinally over the course of disease. Collaborating institutions collected whole blood in K2EDTA tubes following their own protocols. For TCRbeta analysis, collaborator samples were shipped as frozen whole blood, as isolated PBMCs, or as DNA extracted from either sample type. The receptor was derived from a woman aged 80 or older with COVID-19, enrolled during active disease. This sequence uses TRBV7-2 and TRBJ1-6, with TRBD1 tentatively as D gene (5 bases match). The sequencing sample was made of peripheral blood. This receptor has the CDR3 CASSPRRSGSPLHF. The DNA sequence follows: TGTGCCAGCAGCCCCAGACGATCAGGGTCACCCCTCCACTTT. Reference TRBV7-2 and TRBJ1-6 genes cover what lies past the CDR3, so the full variable domain is GAGVSQSPSNKVTEKGKDVELRCDPISGHTALYWYRQSLGQGLEFLIYFQGNSAPDKSGLPSDRFSAERTGGSVSTLTIQRTQQEDSAVYLCASSPRRSGSPLHFGNGTRLTVT.